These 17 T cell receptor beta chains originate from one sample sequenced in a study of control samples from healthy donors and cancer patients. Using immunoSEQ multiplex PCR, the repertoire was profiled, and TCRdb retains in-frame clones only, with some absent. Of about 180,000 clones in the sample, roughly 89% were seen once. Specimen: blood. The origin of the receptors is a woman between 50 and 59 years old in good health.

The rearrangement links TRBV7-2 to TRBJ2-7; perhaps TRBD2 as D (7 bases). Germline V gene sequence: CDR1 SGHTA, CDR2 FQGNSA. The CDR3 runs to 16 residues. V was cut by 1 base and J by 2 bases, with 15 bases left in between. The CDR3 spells CASSLGQGTTTYEQYF. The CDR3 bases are TGTGCCAGCAGCTTAGGGCAGGGGACTACAACCTACGAGCAGTACTTC.

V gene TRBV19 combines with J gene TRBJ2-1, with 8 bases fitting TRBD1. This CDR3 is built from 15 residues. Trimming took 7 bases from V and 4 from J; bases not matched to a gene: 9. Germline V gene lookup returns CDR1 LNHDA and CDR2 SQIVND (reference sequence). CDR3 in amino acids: CASTRGQGPYNEQFF. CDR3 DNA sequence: TGTGCCAGTACCCGCGGACAGGGTCCGTACAATGAGCAGTTCTTC. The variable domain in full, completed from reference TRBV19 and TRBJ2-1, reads DGGITQSPKYLFRKEGQNVTLSCEQNLNHDAMYWYRQDPGQGLRLIYYSQIVNDFQKGDIAEGYSVSREKKESFPLTVTSAQKNPTAFYLCASTRGQGPYNEQFFGPGTRLTVL.

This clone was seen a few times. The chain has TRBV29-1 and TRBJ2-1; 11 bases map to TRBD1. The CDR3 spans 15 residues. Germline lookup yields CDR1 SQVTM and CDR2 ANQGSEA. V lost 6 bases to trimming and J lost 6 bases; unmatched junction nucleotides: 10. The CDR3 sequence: CSVGKDRGPSNEQFF. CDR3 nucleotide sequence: TGCAGCGTGGGTAAGGACAGGGGGCCGAGCAATGAGCAGTTCTTC.

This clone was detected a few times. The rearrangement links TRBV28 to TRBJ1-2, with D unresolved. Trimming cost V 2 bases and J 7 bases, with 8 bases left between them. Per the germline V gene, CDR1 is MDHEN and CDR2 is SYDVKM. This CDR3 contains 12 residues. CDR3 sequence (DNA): TGTGCCAGCAGTTTAGGAGTTTTTGGCTACACCTTC. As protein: CASSLGVFGYTF.

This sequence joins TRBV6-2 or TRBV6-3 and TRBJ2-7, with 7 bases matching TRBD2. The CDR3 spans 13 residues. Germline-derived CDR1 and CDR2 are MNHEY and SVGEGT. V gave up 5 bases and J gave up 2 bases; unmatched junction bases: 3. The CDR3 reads CASSRAGAYEQYF. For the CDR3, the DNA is TGTGCCAGCAGTCGCGCGGGAGCCTACGAGCAGTACTTC.

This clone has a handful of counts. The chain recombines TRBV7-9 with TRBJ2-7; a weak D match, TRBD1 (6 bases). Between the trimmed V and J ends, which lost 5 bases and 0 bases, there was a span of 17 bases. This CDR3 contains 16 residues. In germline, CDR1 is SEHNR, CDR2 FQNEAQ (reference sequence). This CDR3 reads CASSATRGGSSYEQYF. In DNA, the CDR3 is TGTGCCAGCAGCGCCACTAGAGGGGGATCCTCCTACGAGCAGTACTTC. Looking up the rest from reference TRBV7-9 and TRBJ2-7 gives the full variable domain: DTGVSQNPRHKITKRGQNVTFRCDPISEHNRLYWYRQTLGQGPEFLTYFQNEAQLEKSRLLSDRFSAERPKGSFSTLEIQRTEQGDSAMYLCASSATRGGSSYEQYFGPGTRLTVT.

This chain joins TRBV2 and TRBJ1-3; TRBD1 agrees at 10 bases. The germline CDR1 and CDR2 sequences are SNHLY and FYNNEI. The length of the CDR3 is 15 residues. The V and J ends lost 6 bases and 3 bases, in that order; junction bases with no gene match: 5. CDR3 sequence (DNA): TGTGCCAGCAGGAGGGACAGGGGCCGTGGAAACACCATATATTTT. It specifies CASRRDRGRGNTIYF.

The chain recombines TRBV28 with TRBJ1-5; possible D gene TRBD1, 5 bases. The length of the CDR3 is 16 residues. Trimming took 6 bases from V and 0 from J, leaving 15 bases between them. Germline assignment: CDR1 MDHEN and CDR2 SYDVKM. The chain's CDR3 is CASRVYQGYSNQPQHF. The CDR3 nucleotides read TGTGCCAGCAGAGTATACCAGGGTTATAGCAATCAGCCCCAGCATTTT.

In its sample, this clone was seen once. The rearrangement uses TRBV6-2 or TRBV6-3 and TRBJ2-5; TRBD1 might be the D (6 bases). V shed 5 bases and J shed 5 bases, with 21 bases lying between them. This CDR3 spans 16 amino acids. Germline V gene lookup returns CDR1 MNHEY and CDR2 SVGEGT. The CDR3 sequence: CASSRPGTNQGETQYF. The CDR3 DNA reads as TGTGCCAGCAGTCGACCCGGGACAAACCAGGGGGAGACCCAGTACTTC.

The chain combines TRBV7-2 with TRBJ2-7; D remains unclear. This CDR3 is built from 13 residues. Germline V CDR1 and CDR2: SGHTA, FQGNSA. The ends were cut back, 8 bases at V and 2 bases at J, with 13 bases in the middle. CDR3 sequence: CASGNITPYEQYF. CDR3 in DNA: TGTGCCAGCGGTAATATCACACCCTACGAGCAGTACTTC. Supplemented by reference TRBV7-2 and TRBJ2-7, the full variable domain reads GAGVSQSPSNKVTEKGKDVELRCDPISGHTALYWYRQSLGQGLEFLIYFQGNSAPDKSGLPSDRFSAERTGGSVSTLTIQRTQQEDSAVYLCASGNITPYEQYFGPGTRLTVT.

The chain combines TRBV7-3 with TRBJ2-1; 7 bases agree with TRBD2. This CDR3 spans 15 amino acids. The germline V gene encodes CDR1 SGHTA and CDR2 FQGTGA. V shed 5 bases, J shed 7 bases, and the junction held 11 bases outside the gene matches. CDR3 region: CASSLVAGGWNEQFF. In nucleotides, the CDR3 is TGTGCCAGCAGCCTTGTAGCGGGCGGGTGGAATGAGCAGTTCTTC.

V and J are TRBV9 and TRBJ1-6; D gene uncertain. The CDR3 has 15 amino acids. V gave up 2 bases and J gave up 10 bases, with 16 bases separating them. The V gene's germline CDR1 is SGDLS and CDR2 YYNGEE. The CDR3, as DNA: TGTGCCAGCAGCGTTGGCAGCCCTTCTCGATCACCCCTCCACTTT. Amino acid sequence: CASSVGSPSRSPLHF.

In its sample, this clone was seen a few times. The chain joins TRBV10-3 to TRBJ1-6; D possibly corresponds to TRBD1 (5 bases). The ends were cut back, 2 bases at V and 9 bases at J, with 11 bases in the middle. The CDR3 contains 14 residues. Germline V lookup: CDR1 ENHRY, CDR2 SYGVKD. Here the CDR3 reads CAISEGQGISPLHF. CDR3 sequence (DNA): TGTGCCATCAGTGAGGGGCAGGGTATTTCACCCCTCCACTTT.

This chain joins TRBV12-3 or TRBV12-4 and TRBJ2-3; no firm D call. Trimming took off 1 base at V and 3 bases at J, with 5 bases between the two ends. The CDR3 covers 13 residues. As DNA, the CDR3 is TGTGCCAGCAGTTTAGAAGGAACAGATACGCAGTATTTT. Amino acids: CASSLEGTDTQYF.

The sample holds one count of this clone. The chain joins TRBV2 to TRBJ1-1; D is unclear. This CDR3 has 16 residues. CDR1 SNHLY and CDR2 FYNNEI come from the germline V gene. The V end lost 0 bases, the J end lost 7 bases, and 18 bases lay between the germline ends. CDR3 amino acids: CASSEAFTAKRVEAFF. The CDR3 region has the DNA TGTGCCAGCAGTGAAGCGTTTACAGCCAAGCGGGTTGAAGCTTTCTTT.

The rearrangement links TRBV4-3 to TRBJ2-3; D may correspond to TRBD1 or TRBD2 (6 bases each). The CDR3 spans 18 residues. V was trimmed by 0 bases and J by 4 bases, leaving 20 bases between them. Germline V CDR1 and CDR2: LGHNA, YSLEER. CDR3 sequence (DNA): TGCGCCAGCAGCCAAGATAGGGGGGCAGGATCCTACGCAGATACGCAGTATTTT. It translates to CASSQDRGAGSYADTQYF.

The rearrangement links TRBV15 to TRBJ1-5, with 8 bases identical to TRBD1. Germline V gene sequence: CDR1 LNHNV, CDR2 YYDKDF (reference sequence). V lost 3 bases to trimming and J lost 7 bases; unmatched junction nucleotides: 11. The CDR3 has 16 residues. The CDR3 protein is CATSSRGQGGSQPQHF. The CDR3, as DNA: TGTGCCACCAGCAGCCGCGGACAGGGAGGCAGCCAGCCCCAGCATTTT.